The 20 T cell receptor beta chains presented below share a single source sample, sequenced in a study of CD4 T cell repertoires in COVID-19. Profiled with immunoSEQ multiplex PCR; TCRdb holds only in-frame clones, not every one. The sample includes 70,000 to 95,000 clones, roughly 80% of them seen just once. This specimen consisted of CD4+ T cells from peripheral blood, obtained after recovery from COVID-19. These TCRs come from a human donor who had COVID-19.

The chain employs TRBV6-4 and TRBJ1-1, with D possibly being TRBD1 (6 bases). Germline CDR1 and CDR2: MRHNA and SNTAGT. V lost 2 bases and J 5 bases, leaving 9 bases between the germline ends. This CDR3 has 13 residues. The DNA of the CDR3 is TGTGCCAGCAGTGACGAGGGGGGAACTGAAGCTTTCTTT. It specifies CASSDEGGTEAFF.

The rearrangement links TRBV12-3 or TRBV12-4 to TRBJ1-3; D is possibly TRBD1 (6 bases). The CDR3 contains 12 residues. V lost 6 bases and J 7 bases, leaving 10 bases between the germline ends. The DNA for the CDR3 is TGTGCCAGCAGCTCCCAGGGGAACACCATATATTTT. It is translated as CASSSQGNTIYF.

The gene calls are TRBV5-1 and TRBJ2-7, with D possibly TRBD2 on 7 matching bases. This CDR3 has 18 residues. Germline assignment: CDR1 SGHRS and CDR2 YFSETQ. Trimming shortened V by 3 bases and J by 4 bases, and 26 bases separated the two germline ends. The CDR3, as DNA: TGCGCCAGCAGCTACTCCACCTCCATAGCCGCGGGGGCTTACGAGCAGTACTTC. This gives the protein CASSYSTSIAAGAYEQYF.

The CDR3 is CASSQGTSGTPYEQYF. CDR3 nucleotides: TGCGCCAGCAGCCAAGGGACTAGCGGGACTCCGTACGAGCAGTACTTC. V gene TRBV4-1 combines with J gene TRBJ2-7; 12 nucleotides agree with TRBD2. The CDR3 extends over 16 amino acids. Germline V lookup: CDR1 MGHRA, CDR2 YSYEKL. J was trimmed by 4 bases and V by 1 base; bases with no gene match: 5.

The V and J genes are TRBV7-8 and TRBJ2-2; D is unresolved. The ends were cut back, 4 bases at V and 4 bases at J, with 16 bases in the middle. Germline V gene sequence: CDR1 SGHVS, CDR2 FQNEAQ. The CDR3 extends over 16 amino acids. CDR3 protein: CASSSSFSPGTGELFF. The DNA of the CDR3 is TGTGCCAGCAGCTCCAGCTTTTCCCCTGGCACCGGGGAGCTGTTTTTT.

The CDR3 DNA is TGTGCCAGTATAGGGCCCTTGCGTAATGAGCAGTTCTTC. Amino acids: CASIGPLRNEQFF. The rearrangement joins TRBV19 to TRBJ2-1; D call uncertain. This CDR3 has 13 amino acids. The V end lost 7 bases, the J end lost 7 bases, and 14 bases lay between the germline ends. Germline V lookup: CDR1 LNHDA, CDR2 SQIVND (reference sequence).

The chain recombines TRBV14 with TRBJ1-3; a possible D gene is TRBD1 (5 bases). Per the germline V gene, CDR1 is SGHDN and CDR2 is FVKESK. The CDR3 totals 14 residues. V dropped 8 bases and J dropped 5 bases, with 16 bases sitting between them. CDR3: CASHLGGRRNTIYF. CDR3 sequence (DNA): TGTGCCAGCCACCTTGGGGGTAGGAGAAACACCATATATTTT. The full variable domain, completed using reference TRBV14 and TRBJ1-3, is EAGVTQFPSHSVIEKGQTVTLRCDPISGHDNLYWYRRVMGKEIKFLLHFVKESKQDESGMPNNRFLAERTGGTYSTLKVQPAELEDSGVYFCASHLGGRRNTIYFGEGSWLTVV.

CDR3: CASSLGGEGFF. The CDR3 bases are TGTGCCAGCAGCTTAGGTGGAGAGGGGTTCTTC. The chain joins TRBV7-2 to TRBJ2-1; D may be TRBD2 (5 bases). Deletions cut 1 base from V and 15 bases from J, with 10 bases between. This CDR3 comprises 11 residues. CDR1 SGHTA and CDR2 FQGNSA come from the germline V gene.

The CDR3 is CAIARLAGTDTQYF. The CDR3 DNA reads TGTGCCATCGCCCGACTAGCGGGCACAGATACGCAGTATTTT. This chain links TRBV15 with TRBJ2-3; 9 bases are a match to TRBD2. Germline values: CDR1 LNHNV, CDR2 YYDKDF (reference sequence). Losses at the gene ends were 10 bases for V and 1 base for J; bases not matched to a gene: 6. The CDR3 is 14 amino acids. The full variable domain, rest sourced from reference TRBV15 and TRBJ2-3, is DAMVIQNPRYQVTQFGKPVTLSCSQTLNHNVMYWYQQKSSQAPKLLFHYYDKDFNNEADTPDNFQSRRPNTSFCFLDIRSPGLGDTAMYLCAIARLAGTDTQYFGPGTRLTVL.

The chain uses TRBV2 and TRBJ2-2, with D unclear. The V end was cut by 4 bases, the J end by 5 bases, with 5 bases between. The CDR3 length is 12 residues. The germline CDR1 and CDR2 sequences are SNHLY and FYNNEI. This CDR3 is CASSVLTGELFF. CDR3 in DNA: TGTGCCAGCAGTGTGTTGACCGGGGAGCTGTTTTTT. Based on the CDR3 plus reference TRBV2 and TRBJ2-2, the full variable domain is EPEVTQTPSHQVTQMGQEVILRCVPISNHLYFYWYRQILGQKVEFLVSFYNNEISEKSEIFDDQFSVERPDGSNFTLKIRSTKLEDSAMYFCASSVLTGELFFGEGSRLTVL.

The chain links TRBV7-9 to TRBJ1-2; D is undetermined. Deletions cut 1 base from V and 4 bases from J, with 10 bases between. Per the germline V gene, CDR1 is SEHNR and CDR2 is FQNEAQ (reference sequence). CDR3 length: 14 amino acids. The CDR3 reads CASSLGIGSYGYTF. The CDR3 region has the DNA TGTGCCAGCAGCTTAGGTATAGGGAGCTATGGCTACACCTTC. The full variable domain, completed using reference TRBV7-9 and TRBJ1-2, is DTGVSQNPRHKITKRGQNVTFRCDPISEHNRLYWYRQTLGQGPEFLTYFQNEAQLEKSRLLSDRFSAERPKGSFSTLEIQRTEQGDSAMYLCASSLGIGSYGYTFGSGTRLTVV.

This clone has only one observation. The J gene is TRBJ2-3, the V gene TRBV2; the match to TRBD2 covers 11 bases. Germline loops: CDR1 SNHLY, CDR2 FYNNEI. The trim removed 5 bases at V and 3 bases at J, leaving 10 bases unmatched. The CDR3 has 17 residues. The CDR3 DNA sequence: TGTGCCAGCAGTTCAAAACTGGGACTAGCGGAAACAGATACGCAGTATTTT. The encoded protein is CASSSKLGLAETDTQYF.

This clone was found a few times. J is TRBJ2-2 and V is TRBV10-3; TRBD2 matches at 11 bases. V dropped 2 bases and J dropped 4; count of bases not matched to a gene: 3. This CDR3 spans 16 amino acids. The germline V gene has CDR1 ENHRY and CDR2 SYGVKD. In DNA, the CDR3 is TGTGCCATCAGTGAGCCTAGCGGGAGGTTCACCGGGGAGCTGTTTTTT. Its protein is CAISEPSGRFTGELFF.

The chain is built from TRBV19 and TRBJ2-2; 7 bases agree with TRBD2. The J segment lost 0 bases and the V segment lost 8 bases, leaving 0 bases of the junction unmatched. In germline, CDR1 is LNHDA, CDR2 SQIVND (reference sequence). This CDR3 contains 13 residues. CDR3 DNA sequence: TGTGCCAGTGGGACTACGAACACCGGGGAGCTGTTTTTT. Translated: CASGTTNTGELFF.

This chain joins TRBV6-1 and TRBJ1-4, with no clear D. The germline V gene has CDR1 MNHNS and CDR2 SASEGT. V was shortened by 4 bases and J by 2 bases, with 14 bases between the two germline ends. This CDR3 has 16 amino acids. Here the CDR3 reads CASSAGITDTNEKLFF. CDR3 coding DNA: TGTGCCAGCAGTGCGGGGATTACCGACACTAATGAAAAACTGTTTTTT.

CDR3: CASSPWEGAVGNQPQHF. DNA for the CDR3: TGTGCCAGCAGCCCTTGGGAGGGGGCAGTCGGAAATCAGCCCCAGCATTTT. The rearrangement joins TRBV6-2 or TRBV6-3 to TRBJ1-5; 7 bases map to TRBD1. Trimming removed 6 bases from V and 4 bases from J; junction bases left unmatched: 15. The CDR3 has 17 residues. The V gene's germline CDR1 is MNHEY and CDR2 SVGEGT.

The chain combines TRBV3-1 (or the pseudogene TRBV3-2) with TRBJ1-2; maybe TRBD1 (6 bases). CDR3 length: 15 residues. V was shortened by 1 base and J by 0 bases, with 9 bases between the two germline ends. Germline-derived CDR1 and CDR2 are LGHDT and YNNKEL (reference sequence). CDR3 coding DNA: TGTGCCAGCAGCCAAGGTACAGGGCCTAACTATGGCTACACCTTC. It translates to CASSQGTGPNYGYTF.

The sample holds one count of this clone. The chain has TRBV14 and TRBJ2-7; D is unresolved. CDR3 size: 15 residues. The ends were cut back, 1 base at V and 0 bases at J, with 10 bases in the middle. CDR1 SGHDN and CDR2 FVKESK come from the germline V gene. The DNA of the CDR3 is TGTGCCAGCAGCCAAGGGACCCGGAGCTCCTACGAGCAGTACTTC. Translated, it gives CASSQGTRSSYEQYF.

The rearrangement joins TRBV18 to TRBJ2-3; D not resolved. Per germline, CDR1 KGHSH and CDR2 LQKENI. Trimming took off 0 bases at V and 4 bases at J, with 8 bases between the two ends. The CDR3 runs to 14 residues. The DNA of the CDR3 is TGTGCCAGCTCACCACCGGTTATTCCAGATACGCAGTATTTT. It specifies CASSPPVIPDTQYF.

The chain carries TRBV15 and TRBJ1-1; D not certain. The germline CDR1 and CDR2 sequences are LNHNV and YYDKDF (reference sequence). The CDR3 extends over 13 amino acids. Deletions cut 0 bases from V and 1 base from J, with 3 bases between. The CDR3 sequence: CATSRDENTEAFF. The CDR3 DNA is TGTGCCACCAGCAGAGATGAGAACACTGAAGCTTTCTTT.